These T cell receptor beta chains were read from a single sample in a study of T cells expressing NK-cell markers. TCRdb reanalyzed the 5' RACE reads and collapses them to one entry per CDR3 protein, without DNA. The sample's table shows a few hundred thousand distinct CDR3 sequences. Material for sequencing was blood T cells: a sorted CD56 or NKG2C T cell subset, CD4+ or CD8+ T cells, or bulk PBMC T cells (not recorded which). The receptors were sampled from a man younger than 35 in good health. The CDR3 runs from the conserved cysteine through the conserved F or W.

CSVEAQGGTEAFF	TRBV29-1	TRBJ1-1
CATSGTGTDTQYF	TRBV24-1	TRBJ2-3
CSAKNSGGVDEQYF	TRBV20-1	TRBJ2-7
CASTRSGQVNQPQHF	TRBV5-6	TRBJ1-5
CSAREIRREGADTQYF	TRBV20-1	TRBJ2-3
CSVEEERRLVKKGTQYF	TRBV29-1	TRBJ2-3
CSARFWDLNSNQPQHF	TRBV20-1	TRBJ1-5
CASSIRLSNEQFF	TRBV7-8	TRBJ2-1
CASSRVRNEQFF	TRBV12-3/TRBV12-4	TRBJ2-1
CSVVGLAGGKLYEQYF	TRBV29-1	TRBJ2-7